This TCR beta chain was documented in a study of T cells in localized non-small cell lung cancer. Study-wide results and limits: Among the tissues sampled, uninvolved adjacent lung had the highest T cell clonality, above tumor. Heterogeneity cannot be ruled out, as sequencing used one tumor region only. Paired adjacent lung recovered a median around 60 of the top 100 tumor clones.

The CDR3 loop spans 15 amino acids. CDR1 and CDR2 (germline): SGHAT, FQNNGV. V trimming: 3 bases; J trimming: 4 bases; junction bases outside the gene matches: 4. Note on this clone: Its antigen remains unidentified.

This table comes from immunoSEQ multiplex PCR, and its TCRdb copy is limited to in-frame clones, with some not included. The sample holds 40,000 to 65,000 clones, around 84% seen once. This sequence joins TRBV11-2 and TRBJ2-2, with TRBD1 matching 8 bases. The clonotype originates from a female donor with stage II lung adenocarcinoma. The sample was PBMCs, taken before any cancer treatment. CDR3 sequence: CASSFQGAGTGELFF. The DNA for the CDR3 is TGTGCCAGCAGCTTTCAGGGGGCGGGCACCGGGGAGCTGTTTTTT.